This T cell receptor beta chain came from a study of identical twins listed by TCRdb under 2016. A note on the overall study: To test whether fetal clonotypes persist, the study used deep sequencing on TCR alpha and beta repertoires from monozygotic twins, unrelated adults of various ages, and cord blood. To rule out contamination, the twin experiments were replicated at different times with different library preparation protocols.

The trim is 3 bases for V and 2 bases for J, with a gap of 6 bases between the germline ends. From a lookup of the germline V gene (reference sequence), CDR1 and CDR2 are GTSNPN and SVGIG. The CDR3 spans 12 residues, from the cysteine through the phenylalanine. Only the CDR3 DNA stays, 36 bases, in frame from base 1. Receptors were amplified or captured by 5' RACE. Reads for this sample came from an Illumina HiSeq 2000. A universal primer binding site was added through template switching, and the final cDNA carried a unique molecular identifier so that TCR cDNA molecules could be counted accurately. Specific primers in the conserved constant-segment region were used to synthesize first-strand cDNA for the TCR alpha and beta chains. To control for contamination, every cDNA library carried two barcodes: a SMART-Mk sample barcode plus Illumina barcodes. TruSeq adapter sequences along with Illumina sample barcodes were introduced in two successive PCR steps. TCR alpha and beta cDNA libraries were sequenced on the Illumina HiSeq platform with custom primers. Processing in the source paper ran as follows. MiGEC was used to process raw reads and extract unique molecular identifiers, and MiXCR was used to find CDR3 positions. Recombination models were inferred per individual with the repgenHMM and IGoR tools using an EM algorithm. Shared clonotypes were analyzed with the tcR package in R, and sharing was normalized by the product of cloneset sizes. To study raw recombination without the effects of thymic and clonal selection, out-of-frame nonproductive sequences were analyzed. TCRdb reprocessing: public reads trimmed at Q25 with fastp, clones called with MiXCR, in-frame beta chains kept. Rows matching on CDR3 protein sequence are summarized as one entry with the most common DNA and genes. The V and J calls reflect TCRdb's pipeline rather than the authors' work. The sample profile shows hundreds of thousands of distinct CDR3 sequences; 15% to 20% of them were found once. The top ten clonotypes cover about an eighth of the sample.

Overall results and qualifications from the work: Because the same donors could not be followed over many years, the conclusions depended on cross-sectional statistical analysis. In monozygotic twins, recombination models systematically underestimated out-of-frame TCR alpha sharing, but the models matched the sharing seen between unrelated individuals. Compared with coincidental sharing between unrelated individuals, out-of-frame TCR alpha sequences shared between twins had an excess of sequences with low generation probability. Fewer insertions were carried by abundant cord blood beta clonotypes; a weaker similar trend was observed in young adult naive repertoires, while no such trend was observed in memory repertoires. Invariant T cells such as MAIT and iNKT could partly confound zero-insertion analyses, though diverse VJ usage argued against this for most clonotypes. In beta out-of-frame sequences, excess twin sharing was weaker, because having fewer shared sequences lowered the signal-to-noise ratio.

Only healthy Caucasian donors were included. The twin cohort consisted of three pairs of female monozygotic twins, all aged roughly 18 to 29 years. Peripheral blood mononuclear cells were used as the source from which RNA for TCR libraries was isolated. This clonotype was seen a few times. Its target antigen remains unknown. Base qualities are not provided; no much larger clone lies one nucleotide away. The same specimen was also included in a second study, on T cells expressing NK-cell markers. As described in the second report: Eight or nine donors provided sorted CD3+CD56+NKG2C+, CD3+CD56+NKG2C- and CD3+CD56-NKG2C+ T-cell subsets, whose TCR beta-chain repertoires were profiled. Of the eight sequenced donors, seven were found to be HCMV-seropositive and one was found to be HCMV-seronegative. In several experiments an anti-gammadeltaTCR antibody was added to restrict sorting to alphabetaTCR-expressing T cells. In several donors, the dominant CD3+CD56+NKG2C+ clonotypes ranked among the top 10 CD8+ clonotypes, making up 1.0-7.0% of CD8+ T cells. Those dominant clonotypes were again the most abundant among CD3+CD56-NKG2C+ cells in a handful of donors, at roughly 25-60.1%. Whether the expanded NKG2C-expressing T cell clones were specific for HCMV antigens was left unclear. All eight donors whose samples were sequenced were randomly selected healthy volunteers, three of them men and five women. HCMV-specific IgG was detected in serum with a commercial ELISA kit to determine HCMV serostatus. For roughly six donors, bulk peripheral blood T-cell repertoires were also sequenced from unsorted PBMC. Reads were demultiplexed and grouped by UMI with MIGEC, and clonotypes were assembled and quantified with MiTCR. Only TCR cDNA sequences supported by at least two reads were kept to exclude erroneous sequences. The tcR package was used for downstream repertoire analysis, with clonotypes matched between fractions based on CDR3 nucleotide sequence plus V segment. Antigen specificity was annotated against VDJdb with VDJmatch, allowing one amino acid substitution in CDR3.

The chain is encoded by TRBV30 joined to TRBJ2-3; the D region possibly corresponds to TRBD2 (5 bases align). The receptor was derived from a woman aged 18-29 years in good health. The sample comprised PBMCs. CDR3 loop: CAWSGVTDTQYF. The sequenced DNA: TGTGCCTGGAGCGGGGTCACAGATACGCAGTATTTT.